This section outlines one T cell receptor beta chain sequence together with its context. Its specificity is not known. The data stem from a study of cytomegalovirus exposure and HLA in healthy donors. Overall study: Tens of millions of unique TCR sequences came from HLA-typed donors in an early release.

Primers: 60 Vbeta forward and 13 Jbeta reverse. Generated by immunoSEQ multiplex PCR, the TCRdb table keeps only in-frame clones and is missing some. The sample lists 150,000 to 200,000 clones; more than 60% were seen once. Germline V gene data show CDR1 as SGDLS and CDR2 as YYNGEE. CDR3 length: 16 amino acids. The V segment lost 0 bases and the J segment 3 bases; nucleotides outside the gene matches: 6. Findings of the study overall: The listing of 150 to 200 TCR beta chains classed them as cytomegalovirus-associated. Most TCR sequences were rare, but some public TCRs occurred in many donors.

The sequenced sample consisted of PBMCs. The TCR was taken from a middle-aged woman in good health and CMV-seropositive. The V and J genes are TRBV9 and TRBJ1-3; 7 nucleotides agree with TRBD1. CDR3 DNA sequence: TGTGCCAGCAGCGTAGAAGAAGGGGGCTTTGGAAACACCATATATTTT. Translation: CASSVEEGGFGNTIYF.